This T cell receptor (beta chain) was sequenced for a study of cytomegalovirus exposure and HLA in healthy donors. Assay: immunoSEQ multiplex PCR; the TCRdb copy retains only in-frame clones and omits some. Of fewer than 100,000 clones in the sample, approximately 93% are singletons; the top ten hold more than 3%. Germline assignment: CDR1 SGHDN and CDR2 FVKESK. The CDR3 is 15 amino acids. V gave up 5 bases and J gave up 5 bases; unmatched junction bases: 9. The sample taken for sequencing was PBMCs. The clonotype was recovered from a woman aged 18-29 years in good health and CMV-seropositive. The chain couples TRBV14 to TRBJ2-5; 9 positions match TRBD1. The CDR3 DNA reads as TGTGCCAGCAGCTCGGATGCCGGGACAGGGGAGACCCAGTACTTC. As protein: CASSSDAGTGETQYF.